This TCR beta chain was identified in a study of T cells in localized non-small cell lung cancer. Study-wide findings and caveats: Higher blood T cell density tracked longer overall survival. Tumor trailed uninvolved adjacent lung in T cell clonality, which peaked there. Adjacent lung was found to contain a median roughly 60 of the top 100 tumor clones.

To note about this clone: Its antigen is as yet unknown.

Here immunoSEQ multiplex PCR was the method, and the copy in TCRdb shows in-frame clones only, minus some. The data contain tens of thousands of clones, roughly 77% of them seen just once; the ten biggest clones take up 30% to 35%. Germline assignment: CDR1 SGHNT and CDR2 YYREEE (reference sequence). This CDR3 has 13 amino acids. The V and J ends lost 3 bases and 3 bases respectively, with 9 bases between them. This receptor was obtained from a woman aged 40 to 75 with stage II squamous cell lung carcinoma. Sample: PBMCs, taken before any cancer treatment. V usage is TRBV5-4 and J usage is TRBJ1-2; tentatively, D is TRBD1 (6 bases). The CDR3: CASSSRGDYGYTF. The CDR3 DNA reads as TGTGCCAGCAGCTCTAGGGGGGACTATGGCTACACCTTC.